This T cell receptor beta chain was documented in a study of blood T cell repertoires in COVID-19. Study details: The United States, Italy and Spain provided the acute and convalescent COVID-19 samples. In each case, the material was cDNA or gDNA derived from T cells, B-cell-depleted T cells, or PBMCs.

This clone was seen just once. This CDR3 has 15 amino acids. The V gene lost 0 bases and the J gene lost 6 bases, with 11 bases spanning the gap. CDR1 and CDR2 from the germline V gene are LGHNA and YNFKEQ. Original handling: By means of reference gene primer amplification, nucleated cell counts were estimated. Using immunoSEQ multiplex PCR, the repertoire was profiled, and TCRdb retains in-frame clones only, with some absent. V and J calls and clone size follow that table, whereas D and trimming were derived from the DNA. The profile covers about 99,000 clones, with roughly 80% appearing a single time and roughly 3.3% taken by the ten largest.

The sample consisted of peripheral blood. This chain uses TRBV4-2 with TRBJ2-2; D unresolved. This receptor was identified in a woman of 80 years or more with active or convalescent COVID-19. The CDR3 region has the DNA TGTGCCAGCAGCCAAGAATGGAGTCAGCCCGGGGAGCTGTTTTTT. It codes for CASSQEWSQPGELFF.